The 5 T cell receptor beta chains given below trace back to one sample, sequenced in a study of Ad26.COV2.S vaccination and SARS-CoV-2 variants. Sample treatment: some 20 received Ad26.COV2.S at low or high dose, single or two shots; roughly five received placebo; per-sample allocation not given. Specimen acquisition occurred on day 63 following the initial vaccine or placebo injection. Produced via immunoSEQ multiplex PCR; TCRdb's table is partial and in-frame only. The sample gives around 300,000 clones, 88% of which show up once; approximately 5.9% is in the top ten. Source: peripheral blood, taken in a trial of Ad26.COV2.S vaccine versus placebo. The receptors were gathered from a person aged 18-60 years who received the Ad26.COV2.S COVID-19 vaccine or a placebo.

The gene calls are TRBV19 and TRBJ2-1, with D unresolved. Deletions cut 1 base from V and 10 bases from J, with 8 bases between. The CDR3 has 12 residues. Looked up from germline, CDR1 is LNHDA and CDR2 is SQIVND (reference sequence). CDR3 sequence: CASSIGAVEQFF. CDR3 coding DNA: TGTGCCAGTAGTATAGGGGCCGTGGAGCAGTTCTTC.

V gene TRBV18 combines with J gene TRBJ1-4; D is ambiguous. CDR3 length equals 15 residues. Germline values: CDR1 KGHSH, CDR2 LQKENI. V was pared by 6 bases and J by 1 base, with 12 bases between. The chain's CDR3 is CASSQNRRTNEKLFF. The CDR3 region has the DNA TGTGCCAGCTCCCAGAATCGGCGAACTAATGAAAAACTGTTTTTT.

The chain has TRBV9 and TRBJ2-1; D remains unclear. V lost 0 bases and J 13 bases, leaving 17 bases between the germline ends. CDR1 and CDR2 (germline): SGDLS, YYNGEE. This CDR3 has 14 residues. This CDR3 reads CASSVVQELGHQFF. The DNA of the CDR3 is TGTGCCAGCAGCGTAGTTCAGGAGTTGGGCCATCAGTTCTTC.

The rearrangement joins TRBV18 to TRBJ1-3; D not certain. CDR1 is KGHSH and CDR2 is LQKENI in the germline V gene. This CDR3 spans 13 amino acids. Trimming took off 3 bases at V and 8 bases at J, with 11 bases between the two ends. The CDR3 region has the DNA TGTGCCAGCTCACCCAGAAACGAAGACACCATATATTTT. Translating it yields CASSPRNEDTIYF.

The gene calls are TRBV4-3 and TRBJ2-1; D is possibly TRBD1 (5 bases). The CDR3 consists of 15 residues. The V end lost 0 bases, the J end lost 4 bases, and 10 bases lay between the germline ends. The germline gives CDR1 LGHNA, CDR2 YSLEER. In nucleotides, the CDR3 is TGCGCCAGCAGCCAAGATAGGGGATTTTACAATGAGCAGTTCTTC. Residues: CASSQDRGFYNEQFF.